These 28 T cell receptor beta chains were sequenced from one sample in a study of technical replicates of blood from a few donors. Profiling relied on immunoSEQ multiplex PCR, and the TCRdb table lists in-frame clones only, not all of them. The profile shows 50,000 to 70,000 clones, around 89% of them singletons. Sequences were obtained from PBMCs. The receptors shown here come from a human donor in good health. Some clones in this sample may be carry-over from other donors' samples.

The CDR3 DNA sequence: TGTGCCAGTACAGTGAACACTGAAGCTTTCTTT. Translated, it gives CASTVNTEAFF. The chain is built from TRBV2 and TRBJ1-1, with D hard to call. Germline CDR1 SNHLY, CDR2 FYNNEI. V shed 9 bases and J shed 0 bases, with 5 bases lying between them. This CDR3 is built from 11 residues.

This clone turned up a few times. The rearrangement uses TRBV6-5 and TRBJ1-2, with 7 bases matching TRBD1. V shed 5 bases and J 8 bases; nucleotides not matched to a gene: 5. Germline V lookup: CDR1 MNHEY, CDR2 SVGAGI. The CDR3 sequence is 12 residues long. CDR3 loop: CASSTGARGYTF. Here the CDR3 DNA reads TGTGCCAGCAGTACAGGGGCGAGGGGCTACACCTTC.

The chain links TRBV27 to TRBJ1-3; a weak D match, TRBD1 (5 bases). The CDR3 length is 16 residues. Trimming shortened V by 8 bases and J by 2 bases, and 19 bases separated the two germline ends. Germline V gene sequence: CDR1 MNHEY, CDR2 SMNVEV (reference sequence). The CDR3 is CASSVNGGATGNTIYF. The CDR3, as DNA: TGTGCCAGCTCAGTTAACGGAGGGGCGACTGGAAACACCATATATTTT.

The CDR3 loop is CASSPQDRADTGELFF. DNA of the CDR3: TGTGCCAGCTCACCACAGGACAGGGCGGACACCGGGGAGCTGTTTTTT. The chain recombines TRBV18 with TRBJ2-2, with 8 bases matching TRBD1. In germline, CDR1 is KGHSH, CDR2 LQKENI. V trimming: 1 base; J trimming: 3 bases; junction bases outside the gene matches: 4. CDR3 length: 16 amino acids.

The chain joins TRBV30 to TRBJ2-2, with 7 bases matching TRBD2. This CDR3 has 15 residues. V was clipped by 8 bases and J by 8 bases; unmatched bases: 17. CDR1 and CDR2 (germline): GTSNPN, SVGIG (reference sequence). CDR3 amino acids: CARSPGGGPWGELFF. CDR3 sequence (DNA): TGTGCCCGGTCCCCTGGGGGAGGGCCCTGGGGGGAGCTGTTTTTT.

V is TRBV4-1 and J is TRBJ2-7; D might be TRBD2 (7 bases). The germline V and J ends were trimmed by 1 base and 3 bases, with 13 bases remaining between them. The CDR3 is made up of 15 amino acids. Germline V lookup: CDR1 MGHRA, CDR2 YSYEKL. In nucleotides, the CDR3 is TGCGCCAGCAGCCAAGCCTGGAGGGGGGGCTACGAGCAGTACTTC. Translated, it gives CASSQAWRGGYEQYF.

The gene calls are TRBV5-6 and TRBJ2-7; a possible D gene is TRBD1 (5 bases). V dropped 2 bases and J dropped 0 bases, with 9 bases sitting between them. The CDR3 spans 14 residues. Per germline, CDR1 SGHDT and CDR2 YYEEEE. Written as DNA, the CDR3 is TGTGCCAGCAGCTTTAGACAGAGCTCCTACGAGCAGTACTTC. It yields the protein CASSFRQSSYEQYF.

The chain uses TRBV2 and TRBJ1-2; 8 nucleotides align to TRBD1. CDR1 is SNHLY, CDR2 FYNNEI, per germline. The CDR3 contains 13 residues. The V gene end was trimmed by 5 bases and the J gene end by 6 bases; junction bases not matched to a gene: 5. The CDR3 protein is CASSSDRAHGYTF. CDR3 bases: TGTGCCAGCAGTTCGGACAGGGCTCATGGCTACACCTTC.

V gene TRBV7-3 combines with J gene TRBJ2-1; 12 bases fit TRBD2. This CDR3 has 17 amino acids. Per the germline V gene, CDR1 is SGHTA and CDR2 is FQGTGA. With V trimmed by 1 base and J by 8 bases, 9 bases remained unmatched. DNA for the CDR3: TGTGCCAGCAGCTTAATCCCTAGCGGGGGGGCCGAGGATGAGCAGTTCTTC. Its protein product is CASSLIPSGGAEDEQFF.

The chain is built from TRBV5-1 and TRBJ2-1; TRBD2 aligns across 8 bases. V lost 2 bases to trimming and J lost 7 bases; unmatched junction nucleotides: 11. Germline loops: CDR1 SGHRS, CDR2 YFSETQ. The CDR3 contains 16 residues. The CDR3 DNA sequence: TGCGCCAGCAGCTTCACGGGAGGGCTCATCGAGAATGAGCAGTTCTTC. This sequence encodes CASSFTGGLIENEQFF.

CDR3 nucleotides: TGTGCCAGCAGTGAGGATCTTGACTACGAGCAGTACTTC. Its translation: CASSEDLDYEQYF. This sequence joins TRBV27 and TRBJ2-7; D uncertain. The germline V gene has CDR1 MNHEY and CDR2 SMNVEV (reference sequence). This CDR3 region has 13 residues. Trimming removed 5 bases at V and 3 bases at J, with 11 bases between.

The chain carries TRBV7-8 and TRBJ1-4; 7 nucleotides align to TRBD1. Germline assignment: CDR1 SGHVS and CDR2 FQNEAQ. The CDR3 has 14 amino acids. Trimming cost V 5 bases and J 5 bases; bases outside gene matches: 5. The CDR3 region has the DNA TGTGCCAGCAGCCCTCAGACAGGGAATGAAAAACTGTTTTTT. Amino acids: CASSPQTGNEKLFF.

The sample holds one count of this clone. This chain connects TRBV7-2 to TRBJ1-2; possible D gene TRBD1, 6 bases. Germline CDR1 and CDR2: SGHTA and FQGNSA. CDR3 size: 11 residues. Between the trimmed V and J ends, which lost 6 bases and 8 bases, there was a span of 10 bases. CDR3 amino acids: CASRRDRGYTF. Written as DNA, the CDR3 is TGTGCCAGCAGGCGAGACAGGGGCTACACCTTC.

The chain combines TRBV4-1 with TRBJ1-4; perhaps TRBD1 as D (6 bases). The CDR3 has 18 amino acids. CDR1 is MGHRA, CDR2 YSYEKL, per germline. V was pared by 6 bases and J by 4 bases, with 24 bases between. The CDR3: CASRRDILRGRVNEKLFF. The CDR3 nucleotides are TGCGCCAGCAGGAGGGACATCCTAAGGGGTAGGGTTAATGAAAAACTGTTTTTT.

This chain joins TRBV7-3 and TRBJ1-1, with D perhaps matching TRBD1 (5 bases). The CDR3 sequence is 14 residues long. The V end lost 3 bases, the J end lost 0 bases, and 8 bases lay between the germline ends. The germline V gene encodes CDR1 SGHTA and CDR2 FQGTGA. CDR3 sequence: CASSLLGVNTEAFF. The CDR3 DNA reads TGTGCCAGCAGCTTGCTAGGGGTGAACACTGAAGCTTTCTTT.

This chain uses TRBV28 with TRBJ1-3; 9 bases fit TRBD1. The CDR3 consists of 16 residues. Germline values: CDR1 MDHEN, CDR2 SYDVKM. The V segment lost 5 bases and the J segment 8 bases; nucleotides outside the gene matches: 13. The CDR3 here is CASSPGTGSVRDTIYF. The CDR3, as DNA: TGTGCCAGCAGTCCCGGGACAGGGTCTGTCCGAGACACCATATATTTT.

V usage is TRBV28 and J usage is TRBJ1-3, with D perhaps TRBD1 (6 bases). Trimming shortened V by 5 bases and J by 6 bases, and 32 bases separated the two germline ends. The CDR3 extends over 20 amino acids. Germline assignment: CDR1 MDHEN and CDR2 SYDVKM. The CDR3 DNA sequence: TGTGCCAGCAGTATCTGGACCGGGACATCCGTTAACCGTCTGTCAAACACCATATATTTT. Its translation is CASSIWTGTSVNRLSNTIYF.

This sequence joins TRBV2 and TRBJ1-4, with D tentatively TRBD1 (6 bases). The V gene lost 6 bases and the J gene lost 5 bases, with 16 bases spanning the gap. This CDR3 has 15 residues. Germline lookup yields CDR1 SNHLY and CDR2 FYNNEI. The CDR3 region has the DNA TGTGCCAGCAGCTGGGTGGGGCAGGGGAATGAAAAACTGTTTTTT. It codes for CASSWVGQGNEKLFF.

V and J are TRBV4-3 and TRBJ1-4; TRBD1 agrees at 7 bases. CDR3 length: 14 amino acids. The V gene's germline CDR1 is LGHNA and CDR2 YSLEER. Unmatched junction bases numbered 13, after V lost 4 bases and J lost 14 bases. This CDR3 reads CASSPYQGGGGLFF. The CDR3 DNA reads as TGCGCCAGCAGCCCGTATCAAGGGGGCGGAGGCCTGTTTTTT.

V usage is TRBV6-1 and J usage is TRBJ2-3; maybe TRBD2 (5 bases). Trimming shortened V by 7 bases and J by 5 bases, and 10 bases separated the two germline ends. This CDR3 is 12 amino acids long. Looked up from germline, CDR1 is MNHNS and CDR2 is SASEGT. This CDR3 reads CASIPAGDTQYF. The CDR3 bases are TGTGCCAGCATCCCGGCGGGAGATACGCAGTATTTT.

The chain's CDR3 is CASSLAVGSYNEQFF. DNA for the CDR3: TGCGCCAGCAGCTTAGCTGTCGGCTCCTACAATGAGCAGTTCTTC. V and J are TRBV5-1 and TRBJ2-1; no clear D. Germline CDR1 reads SGHRS; CDR2 reads YFSETQ. V dropped 2 bases and J dropped 0 bases, with 9 bases sitting between them. This CDR3 is built from 15 residues.

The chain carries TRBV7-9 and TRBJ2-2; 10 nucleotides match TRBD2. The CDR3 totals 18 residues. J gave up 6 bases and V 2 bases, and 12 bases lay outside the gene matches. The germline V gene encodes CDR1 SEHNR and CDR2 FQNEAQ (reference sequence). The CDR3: CASSLLSLAGASAGELFF. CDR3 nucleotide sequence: TGTGCCAGCAGCTTACTGAGTCTAGCGGGAGCTAGTGCCGGGGAGCTGTTTTTT.

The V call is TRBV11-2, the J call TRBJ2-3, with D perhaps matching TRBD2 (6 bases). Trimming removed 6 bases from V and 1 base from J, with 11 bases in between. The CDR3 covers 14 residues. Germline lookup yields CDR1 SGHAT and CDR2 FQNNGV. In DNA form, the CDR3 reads TGTGCCAGCAGAAAGGGACTGGGCACAGATACGCAGTATTTT. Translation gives CASRKGLGTDTQYF.

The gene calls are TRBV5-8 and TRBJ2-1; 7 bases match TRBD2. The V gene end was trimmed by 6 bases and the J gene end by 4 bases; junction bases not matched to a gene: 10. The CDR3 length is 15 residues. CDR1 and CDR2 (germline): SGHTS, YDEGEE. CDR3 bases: TGTGCCAGCATTCTCCCGGGAGGTGTGTACAATGAGCAGTTCTTC. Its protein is CASILPGGVYNEQFF.

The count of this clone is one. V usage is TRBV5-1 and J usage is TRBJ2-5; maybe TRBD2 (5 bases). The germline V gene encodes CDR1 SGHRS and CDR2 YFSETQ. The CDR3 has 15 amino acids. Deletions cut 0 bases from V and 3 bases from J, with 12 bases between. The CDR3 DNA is TGCGCCAGCAGCTTGGCAGCTAGCCCCGAAGAGACCCAGTACTTC. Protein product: CASSLAASPEETQYF. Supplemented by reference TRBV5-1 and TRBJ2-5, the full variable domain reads KAGVTQTPRYLIKTRGQQVTLSCSPISGHRSVSWYQQTPGQGLQFLFEYFSETQRNKGNFPGRFSGRQFSNSRSEMNVSTLELGDSALYLCASSLAASPEETQYFGPGTRLLVL.

CDR3 DNA: TGCACCAGCCCCAAGCGGCTAGCGGGGGTCAAAAGGAGGGAGACCCAGTACTTC. Translating gives CTSPKRLAGVKRRETQYF. The V gene is TRBV1, the J gene TRBJ2-5; the listed D gene, TRBD2, was not tested against the DNA. TRBV1 is assigned pseudogene status. This CDR3 has 18 amino acids.

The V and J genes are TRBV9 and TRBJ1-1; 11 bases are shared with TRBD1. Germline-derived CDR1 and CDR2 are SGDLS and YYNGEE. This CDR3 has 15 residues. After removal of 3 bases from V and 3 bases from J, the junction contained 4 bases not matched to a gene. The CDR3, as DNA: TGTGCCAGCAGCGGAGGACAGGGGGCATACACTGAAGCTTTCTTT. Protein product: CASSGGQGAYTEAFF.

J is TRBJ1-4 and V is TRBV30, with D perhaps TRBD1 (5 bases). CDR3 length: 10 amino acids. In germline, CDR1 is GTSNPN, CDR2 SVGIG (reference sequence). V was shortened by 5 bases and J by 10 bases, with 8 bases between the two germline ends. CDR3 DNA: TGTGCCTGGGGGAGGGGAAAACTGTTTTTT. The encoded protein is CAWGRGKLFF.